This T cell receptor beta chain was identified during a study of T cell repertoires in cytomegalovirus infection. There are a few counts of this clonotype. What it binds is not known. Notes on the study in general: Dominating the ex vivo response were TCR beta clonotypes that were CMV-specific and HLA-C-restricted.

TCRdb re-called the reads through MiXCR, storing one row per CDR3 protein. The table records about 160,000 distinct CDR3 sequences, approximately 21% of them present only once. This receptor was obtained from a human donor in good health (CMV status not recorded). Some clones in this sample may be carry-over from other donors' samples. Sequencing used CD8+ T cells from cultured PBMCs, obtained from culture after CMV antigen stimulation.

The CDR3 coding sequence is TGCAGCGTTGAAAGGGGACAGGAACCCTACGAGCAGTACTTC. Translated: CSVERGQEPYEQYF. The J gene is TRBJ2-7, the V gene TRBV29-1; TRBD1 matches at 8 bases. Germline-derived CDR1 and CDR2 are SQVTM and ANQGSEA. V lost 2 bases, J lost 2 bases, and 5 bases stayed unmatched. The length of the CDR3 is 14 residues.